Below are 27 T cell receptor beta chains sequenced from a single sample in a study of glioma-infiltrating T cells after dendritic cell vaccination. Time point: after dendritic cell vaccination, including at tumor progression/relapse. TCRdb keeps only in-frame clones here, not all; method: immunoSEQ multiplex PCR. The sample carries about 50,000 clones, 89% recorded once. The material was blood, obtained after dendritic cell vaccination. These receptors all come from a human donor with glioblastoma.

This clone was detected only once. The chain has TRBV28 and TRBJ1-1; TRBD1 matches 10 bases. The ends lost 8 bases at V and 4 bases at J; junction bases unmatched: 10. Germline V gene lookup returns CDR1 MDHEN and CDR2 SYDVKM. The CDR3 runs to 15 residues. CDR3 bases: TGTGCCAGCCTACTGACAGGGGGCCGGCGCACTGAAGCTTTCTTT. It codes for CASLLTGGRRTEAFF.

In DNA, the CDR3 is TGTGCCAGCAGCCTTACCGGGACTAGGAGCAATGAGCAGTTCTTC. Translated, it gives CASSLTGTRSNEQFF. The J gene is TRBJ2-1, the V gene TRBV7-8; 8 positions match TRBD2. Germline V CDR1 and CDR2: SGHVS, FQNEAQ. This CDR3 is built from 15 residues. The J segment lost 6 bases and the V segment lost 5 bases, leaving 9 bases of the junction unmatched. Drawing the rest from reference TRBV7-8 and TRBJ2-1, the complete variable domain is GAGVSQSPRYKVAKRGQDVALRCDPISGHVSLFWYQQALGQGPEFLTYFQNEAQLDKSGLPSDRFFAERPEGSVSTLKIQRTQQEDSAVYLCASSLTGTRSNEQFFGPGTRLTVL.

This clone showed up just a few times. This chain connects TRBV5-4 to TRBJ2-5, with D perhaps TRBD1 (6 bases). This CDR3 has 13 residues. CDR1 and CDR2 from the germline V gene are SGHNT and YYREEE (reference sequence). Between the trimmed V and J ends, which lost 0 bases and 6 bases, there was a span of 9 bases. CDR3 loop: CASSLDREKTQYF. The CDR3 DNA is TGTGCCAGCAGCTTGGACAGGGAGAAGACCCAGTACTTC.

This clone was detected once. The genes are TRBV13 and TRBJ1-4, with TRBD1 identical over 7 bases. J lost 8 bases, V lost 3 bases, and 3 bases had no gene match. Germline values: CDR1 PRHDT, CDR2 FYEKMQ (reference sequence). There are 13 residues in the CDR3. The CDR3, as DNA: TGTGCCAGCAGCTTGGACAGGCACGAAAAACTGTTTTTT. Encoded protein: CASSLDRHEKLFF.

The chain couples TRBV19 to TRBJ2-1; 8 bases match TRBD2. Germline values: CDR1 LNHDA, CDR2 SQIVND (reference sequence). Germline trimming cut 7 bases from V and 0 bases from J; bases unmatched to any gene: 8. This CDR3 spans 16 amino acids. This CDR3 is CASTETGTSSYNEQFF. CDR3 in DNA: TGTGCCAGTACCGAAACAGGGACTAGCTCCTACAATGAGCAGTTCTTC.

This sequence joins TRBV2 and TRBJ2-5; a weak D match, TRBD1 (6 bases). The V end lost 5 bases, the J end lost 5 bases, and 12 bases lay between the germline ends. Per germline, CDR1 SNHLY and CDR2 FYNNEI. CDR3 length: 13 amino acids. CDR3 nucleotides: TGTGCCAGCAGTAGGGACATCTGGGAGACCCAGTACTTC. Protein sequence: CASSRDIWETQYF.

This chain links TRBV7-9 with TRBJ2-1, with 9 bases lining up with TRBD2. Germline CDR1 and CDR2: SEHNR and FQNEAQ (reference sequence). CDR3 length: 14 amino acids. V lost 5 bases to trimming and J lost 8 bases; unmatched junction nucleotides: 7. CDR3 protein: CASSIPGLAYEQFF. CDR3 DNA sequence: TGTGCCAGCAGCATCCCGGGACTAGCCTATGAGCAGTTCTTC. Variable domain in full (rest from reference TRBV7-9 and TRBJ2-1): DTGVSQNPRHKITKRGQNVTFRCDPISEHNRLYWYRQTLGQGPEFLTYFQNEAQLEKSRLLSDRFSAERPKGSFSTLEIQRTEQGDSAMYLCASSIPGLAYEQFFGPGTRLTVL.

V usage is TRBV6-6 and J usage is TRBJ1-2; 7 bases are shared with TRBD1. Looked up from germline, CDR1 is MNHNY and CDR2 is SVGAGI (reference sequence). This CDR3 is 14 amino acids long. After removal of 10 bases from V and 1 base from J, the junction contained 9 bases not matched to a gene. The DNA of the CDR3 is TGTGCCACCAACTTCGGACAGGTTAACTATGGCTACACCTTC. It specifies CATNFGQVNYGYTF.

The genes are TRBV27 and TRBJ2-1; D is uncertain. This CDR3 contains 12 residues. Trimming removed 5 bases from V and 6 bases from J, with 8 bases in between. The germline gives CDR1 MNHEY, CDR2 SMNVEV (reference sequence). CDR3 sequence (DNA): TGTGCCAGCAGTCCCTCTCGCAATGAGCAGTTCTTC. Translation: CASSPSRNEQFF.

The genes are TRBV14 and TRBJ2-3, with D maybe TRBD2 (6 bases). The V end was cut by 2 bases, the J end by 1 base, with 16 bases between. CDR1 is SGHDN and CDR2 is FVKESK in the germline V gene. The CDR3 spans 17 residues. The CDR3 coding sequence is TGTGCCAGCAGCCAAAAGGGTTGGTGGAGGGGCACAGATACGCAGTATTTT. This translates into CASSQKGWWRGTDTQYF. The full variable domain, rest sourced from reference TRBV14 and TRBJ2-3, is EAGVTQFPSHSVIEKGQTVTLRCDPISGHDNLYWYRRVMGKEIKFLLHFVKESKQDESGMPNNRFLAERTGGTYSTLKVQPAELEDSGVYFCASSQKGWWRGTDTQYFGPGTRLTVL.

The rearrangement uses TRBV28 and TRBJ2-2; perhaps TRBD2 as D (6 bases). CDR3 length: 15 residues. Germline V gene data show CDR1 as MDHEN and CDR2 as SYDVKM. Trimming shortened V by 5 bases and J by 0 bases, and 10 bases separated the two germline ends. CDR3 in amino acids: CASSISGANTGELFF. For the CDR3, the DNA is TGTGCCAGCAGTATTAGCGGAGCGAACACCGGGGAGCTGTTTTTT.

The gene calls are TRBV28 and TRBJ2-4; 9 nucleotides line up with TRBD2. Germline loops: CDR1 MDHEN, CDR2 SYDVKM. The CDR3 length is 14 residues. V shed 2 bases, J shed 12 bases, and the junction held 8 bases outside the gene matches. The CDR3 DNA reads TGTGCCAGCAGTTTAATCGGCGGGAGGGCCCGTCAGTACTTC. It codes for CASSLIGGRARQYF.

This chain uses TRBV5-4 with TRBJ1-3, with a tentative D call TRBD1 (6 bases). The CDR3 is 14 amino acids. V was shortened by 2 bases and J by 6 bases, with 12 bases between the two germline ends. Germline lookup yields CDR1 SGHNT and CDR2 YYREEE (reference sequence). The CDR3 is CASSLGGNENTIYF. The CDR3 DNA follows: TGTGCCAGCAGCTTAGGGGGTAATGAAAACACCATATATTTT.

The J gene is TRBJ2-2, the V gene TRBV10-3, with 8 bases fitting TRBD2. The ends lost 7 bases at V and 7 bases at J; junction bases unmatched: 5. Germline-derived CDR1 and CDR2 are ENHRY and SYGVKD. This CDR3 spans 13 amino acids. CDR3 DNA sequence: TGTGCCATCACAACCGCGGGGGGCGGGGAGCTGTTTTTT. Protein product: CAITTAGGGELFF.

V and J are TRBV28 and TRBJ2-7; possible D gene TRBD1, 6 bases. Trimming shortened V by 5 bases and J by 0 bases, and 11 bases separated the two germline ends. Germline assignment: CDR1 MDHEN and CDR2 SYDVKM. This CDR3 is built from 14 residues. CDR3 sequence reads: CASSKRGGSYEQYF. The CDR3 DNA reads as TGTGCCAGCAGTAAAAGAGGGGGCTCCTACGAGCAGTACTTC.

The rearrangement uses TRBV7-9 and TRBJ1-1; the D gene is possibly TRBD1 (6 bases). V gave up 1 base and J gave up 6 bases, with 15 bases separating them. This CDR3 comprises 15 residues. Germline CDR1 and CDR2: SEHNR and FQNEAQ (reference sequence). The CDR3 sequence: CASSLVGGHSAEAFF. The CDR3 DNA reads as TGTGCCAGCAGCTTAGTGGGGGGGCATAGCGCTGAAGCTTTCTTT. The full variable domain, completed using reference TRBV7-9 and TRBJ1-1, is DTGVSQNPRHKITKRGQNVTFRCDPISEHNRLYWYRQTLGQGPEFLTYFQNEAQLEKSRLLSDRFSAERPKGSFSTLEIQRTEQGDSAMYLCASSLVGGHSAEAFFGQGTRLTVV.

The genes are TRBV18 and TRBJ2-5; D uncertain. V dropped 3 bases and J dropped 0 bases, with 11 bases sitting between them. The CDR3 contains 15 residues. Looked up from germline, CDR1 is KGHSH and CDR2 is LQKENI. The CDR3 region has the DNA TGTGCCAGCTCACCCCTGATCGGGTACCAAGAGACCCAGTACTTC. This translates into CASSPLIGYQETQYF. The full variable domain, rest sourced from reference TRBV18 and TRBJ2-5, is NAGVMQNPRHLVRRRGQEARLRCSPMKGHSHVYWYRQLPEEGLKFMVYLQKENIIDESGMPKERFSAEFPKEGPSILRIQQVVRGDSAAYFCASSPLIGYQETQYFGPGTRLLVL.

The rearrangement links TRBV2 to TRBJ2-5, with 11 bases identical to TRBD1. CDR3 length: 15 amino acids. The germline CDR1 and CDR2 sequences are SNHLY and FYNNEI. V trimming: 4 bases; J trimming: 5 bases; junction bases outside the gene matches: 6. CDR3 nucleotide sequence: TGTGCCAGCAGTGGGACAGGGGGCGTGTGGGAGACCCAGTACTTC. It translates to CASSGTGGVWETQYF.

The chain couples TRBV30 to TRBJ1-5, with D hard to call. Germline CDR1 reads GTSNPN; CDR2 reads SVGIG (reference sequence). Trimming shortened V by 2 bases and J by 0 bases, and 8 bases separated the two germline ends. The CDR3 consists of 14 residues. CDR3 sequence reads: CAWSPGNSNQPQHF. CDR3 coding DNA: TGTGCCTGGAGTCCCGGGAATAGCAATCAGCCCCAGCATTTT.

This clone was detected a few times. V gene TRBV5-1 combines with J gene TRBJ2-7; 12 bases fit TRBD1. This CDR3 has 21 residues. The trim removed 0 bases at V and 6 bases at J, leaving 22 bases unmatched. The V gene's germline CDR1 is SGHRS and CDR2 YFSETQ. The CDR3 here is CASSLAYRPGSPGTGGGEQYF. The CDR3 bases are TGCGCCAGCAGCTTGGCCTATAGGCCAGGGTCTCCCGGGACAGGGGGCGGCGAGCAGTACTTC.

The chain combines TRBV19 with TRBJ2-7, with D perhaps matching TRBD2 (7 bases). Germline-derived CDR1 and CDR2 are LNHDA and SQIVND (reference sequence). Trimming shortened V by 4 bases and J by 1 base, and 17 bases separated the two germline ends. The CDR3 spans 16 residues. The CDR3 here is CASSTRGRGGSYEQYF. CDR3 DNA sequence: TGTGCCAGTAGTACGAGGGGCAGGGGAGGGTCCTACGAGCAGTACTTC.

The chain couples TRBV19 to TRBJ2-7, with a weak D call TRBD1 (6 bases). Trimming cost V 5 bases and J 0 bases, with 14 bases left between them. Germline loops: CDR1 LNHDA, CDR2 SQIVND (reference sequence). CDR3 length: 15 residues. CDR3 nucleotide sequence: TGTGCCAGTAGTGCGAGGGACATCAGCTCCTACGAGCAGTACTTC. Its protein product is CASSARDISSYEQYF.

The chain has TRBV28 and TRBJ1-5, with 8 positions matching TRBD1. Germline CDR1 and CDR2: MDHEN and SYDVKM. J lost 5 bases, V lost 2 bases, and 8 bases had no gene match. The CDR3 has 16 residues. The CDR3 protein is CASSLKGQGAYQPQHF. DNA of the CDR3: TGTGCCAGCAGTTTAAAAGGCCAGGGGGCTTATCAGCCCCAGCATTTT.

This chain uses TRBV27 with TRBJ2-7, with 11 nucleotides matching TRBD2. V lost 5 bases, J lost 5 bases, and 5 bases stayed unmatched. CDR3 length equals 14 residues. Germline V gene lookup returns CDR1 MNHEY and CDR2 SMNVEV (reference sequence). The CDR3 reads CASSLGTSGNEQYF. Written as DNA, the CDR3 is TGTGCCAGCAGTCTTGGGACTAGCGGCAACGAGCAGTACTTC.

The CDR3 DNA sequence: TGTGCCAGCAGCGTCGACAGGGTCAGTGGGGAGCAGTACTTC. Its protein is CASSVDRVSGEQYF. This rearrangement joins TRBV6-4 to TRBJ2-5; 7 bases line up with TRBD1. Germline trimming cut 6 bases from V and 11 bases from J; bases unmatched to any gene: 15. The CDR3 spans 14 residues. Germline CDR1 MRHNA, CDR2 SNTAGT.

Remarks on this clone: Other DNA sequences within the sample encode an identical CDR3. This chain joins TRBV7-3 and TRBJ1-1, with D possibly TRBD1 on 6 matching bases. The length of the CDR3 is 14 residues. With 6 bases removed from V and 1 base from J, the gap between germline ends came to 12 bases. In germline, CDR1 is SGHTA, CDR2 FQGTGA. The CDR3 DNA sequence: TGTGCCAGCAGATCGGACAGCACGAACACTGAAGCTTTCTTT. It is translated as CASRSDSTNTEAFF. The full variable domain, rest sourced from reference TRBV7-3 and TRBJ1-1, is GAGVSQTPSNKVTEKGKYVELRCDPISGHTALYWYRQSLGQGPEFLIYFQGTGAADDSGLPNDRFFAVRPEGSVSTLKIQRTERGDSAVYLCASRSDSTNTEAFFGQGTRLTVV.

The chain couples TRBV30 to TRBJ1-5; TRBD1 might be the D (6 bases). Germline V gives CDR1 GTSNPN, CDR2 SVGIG (reference sequence). V lost 4 bases, J lost 0 bases, and 13 bases lay in between. CDR3 length: 15 amino acids. Written as DNA, the CDR3 is TGTGCCTGGACTTCAACAGGGCATAGCAATCAGCCCCAGCATTTT. Protein product: CAWTSTGHSNQPQHF.